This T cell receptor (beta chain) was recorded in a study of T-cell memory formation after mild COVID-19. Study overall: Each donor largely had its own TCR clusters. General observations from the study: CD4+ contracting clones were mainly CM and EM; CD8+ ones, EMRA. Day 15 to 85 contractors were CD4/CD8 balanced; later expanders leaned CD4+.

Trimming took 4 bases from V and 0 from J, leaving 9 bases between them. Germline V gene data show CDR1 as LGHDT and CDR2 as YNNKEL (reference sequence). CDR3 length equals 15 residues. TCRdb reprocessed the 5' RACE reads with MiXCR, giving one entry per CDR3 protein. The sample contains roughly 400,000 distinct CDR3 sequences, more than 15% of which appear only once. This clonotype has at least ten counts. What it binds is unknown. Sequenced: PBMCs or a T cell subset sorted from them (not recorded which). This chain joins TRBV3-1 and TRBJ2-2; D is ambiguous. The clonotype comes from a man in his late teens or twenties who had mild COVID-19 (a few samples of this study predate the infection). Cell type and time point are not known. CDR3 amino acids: CASSRGEANTGELFF. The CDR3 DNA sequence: TGTGCCAGCAGCCGGGGTGAGGCGAACACCGGGGAGCTGTTTTTT. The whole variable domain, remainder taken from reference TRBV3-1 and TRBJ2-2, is DTAVSQTPKYLVTQMGNDKSIKCEQNLGHDTMYWYKQDSKKFLKIMFSYNNKELIINETVPNRFSPKSPDKAHLNLHINSLELGDSAVYFCASSRGEANTGELFFGEGSRLTVL.